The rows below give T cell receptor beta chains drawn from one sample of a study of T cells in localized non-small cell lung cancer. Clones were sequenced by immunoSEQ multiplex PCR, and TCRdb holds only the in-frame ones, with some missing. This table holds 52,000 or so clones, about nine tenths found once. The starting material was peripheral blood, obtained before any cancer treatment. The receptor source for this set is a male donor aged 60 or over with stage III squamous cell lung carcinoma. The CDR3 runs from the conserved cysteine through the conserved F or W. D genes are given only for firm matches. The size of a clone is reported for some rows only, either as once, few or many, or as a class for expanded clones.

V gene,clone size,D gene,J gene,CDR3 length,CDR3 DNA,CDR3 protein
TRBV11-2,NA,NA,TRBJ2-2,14,TGTGCCAGCAGCTTACAGGTTAACACCGGGGAGCTGTTTTTT,CASSLQVNTGELFF
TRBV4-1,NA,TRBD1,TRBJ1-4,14,TGCGCCAGCAGCCAAGGGGACAGGGGTGGAAAACTGTTTTTT,CASSQGDRGGKLFF
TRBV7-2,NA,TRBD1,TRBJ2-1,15,TGTGCCAGCAGCTTAGTGCAGGGGGCGGGCAATGAGCAGTTCTTC,CASSLVQGAGNEQFF
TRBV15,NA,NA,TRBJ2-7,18,TGTGCCACCAGCAGAGACCGTGTCACTCGGGCCGGGAAGTACGAGCAGTACTTC,CATSRDRVTRAGKYEQYF
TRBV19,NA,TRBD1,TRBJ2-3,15,TGTGCCAGTCGGCAGGGGACAGGAGGCGCAGATACGCAGTATTTT,CASRQGTGGADTQYF
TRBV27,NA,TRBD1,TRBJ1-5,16,TGTGCCAGCAGACAGGGGGCAGATATAGCAAATCAGCCCCAGCATTTT,CASRQGADIANQPQHF
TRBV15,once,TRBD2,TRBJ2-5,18,TGTGCCACCAGCAGGGAGGCATTATCCGGGACTAGCGGGGAGACCCAGTACTTC,CATSREALSGTSGETQYF
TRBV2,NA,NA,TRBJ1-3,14,TGTGCCAGCACCGCAGGAATCTCTGGAAACACCATATATTTT,CASTAGISGNTIYF
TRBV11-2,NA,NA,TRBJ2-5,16,TGTGCCAGCAACAACCCGGGGACACCCCGGGAGGAGACCCAGTACTTC,CASNNPGTPREETQYF
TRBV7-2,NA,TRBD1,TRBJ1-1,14,TGTGCCAGCAGCTTCAACAGGGGATTCACTGAAGCTTTCTTT,CASSFNRGFTEAFF
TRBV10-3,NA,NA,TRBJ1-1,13,TGTGCCATCAGTCGGGACGGGAACACTGAAGCTTTCTTT,CAISRDGNTEAFF
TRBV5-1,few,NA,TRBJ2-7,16,TGCGCCAGCAGTGGTTCTTGGGACGTGGTTTCGAGGGAGCAGTACTTC,CASSGSWDVVSREQYF
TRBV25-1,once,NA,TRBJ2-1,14,TGTGCCAGCAGTGAGGGGGCTAGCTACAATGAGCAGTTCTTC,CASSEGASYNEQFF
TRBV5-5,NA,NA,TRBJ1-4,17,TGTGCCAGCAGCTTGGGTCTTACACCCTTCCTTAATGAAAAACTGTTTTTT,CASSLGLTPFLNEKLFF
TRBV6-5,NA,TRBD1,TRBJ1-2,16,TGTGCCAGCAGTTACCGTCCGGGACAGGGGAACTACGGCTACACCTTC,CASSYRPGQGNYGYTF
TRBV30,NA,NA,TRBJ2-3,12,TGTGCCTGGAGAGGTGTGGCAGATACGCAGTATTTT,CAWRGVADTQYF
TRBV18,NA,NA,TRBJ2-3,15,TGTGCCAGCTCACGTATCAGCGGGTACACAGATACGCAGTATTTT,CASSRISGYTDTQYF
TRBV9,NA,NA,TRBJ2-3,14,TGTGCCAGCAGCGTAGCAGCGTCACGGGATACGCAGTATTTT,CASSVAASRDTQYF
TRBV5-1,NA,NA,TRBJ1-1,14,TGCGCCAGCAGACCGGGCGGATCGAACACTGAAGCTTTCTTT,CASRPGGSNTEAFF
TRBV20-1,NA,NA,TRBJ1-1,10,TGCAGTGCTCGGGACACAGAAGCTTTCTTT,CSARDTEAFF
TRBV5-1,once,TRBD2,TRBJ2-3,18,TGCGCCAGCAGCTTGAGAGCGGGGGGGCGACTTAACACAGATACGCAGTATTTT,CASSLRAGGRLNTDTQYF
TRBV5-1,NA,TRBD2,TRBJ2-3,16,TGCGCCAGCAGCTCTGGACTAGCGACGAGCACAGATACGCAGTATTTT,CASSSGLATSTDTQYF
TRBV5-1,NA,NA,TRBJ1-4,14,TGCGCCAGCCATCGAGGAGCTGGGGATGAAAAACTGTTTTTT,CASHRGAGDEKLFF
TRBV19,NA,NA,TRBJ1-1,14,TGTGCCAGTAATTCTAGGGTTATGAACACTGAAGCTTTCTTT,CASNSRVMNTEAFF
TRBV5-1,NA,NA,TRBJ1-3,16,TGCGCCAGCAGCTGGGGGCAAGCAGCCTCTGGAAACACCATATATTTT,CASSWGQAASGNTIYF
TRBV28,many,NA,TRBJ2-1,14,TGTGCCAGCGGCCTCGGGGGAAGGGGCAATGAGCAGTTCTTC,CASGLGGRGNEQFF